These 20 T cell receptor beta chains were all obtained from the same sample, sequenced in a study of T-cell reconstitution after alpha-beta-depleted transplantation in children. TCRbeta library construction was performed incorporating unique molecular identifiers. TCRdb passed the PCR reads through MiXCR, listing each CDR3 protein once. The sample records about 460,000 distinct CDR3 sequences, around 13% being singletons. The material was PBMCs from the stem cell graft donor, obtained from the stem cell graft. The receptor set was obtained from a human donor who donated a stem cell graft to a child with combined immunodeficiency.

This clonotype was detected ten times or more. This chain uses TRBV4-3 with TRBJ1-1, with D uncertain. Trimming took off 3 bases at V and 2 bases at J, with 10 bases between the two ends. The CDR3 is made up of 14 amino acids. The germline V gene encodes CDR1 LGHNA and CDR2 YSLEER. The CDR3 DNA sequence: TGCGCCAGCAGCCAGGTTCCGGGAAACACTGAAGCTTTCTTT. Translation: CASSQVPGNTEAFF.

Ten or more counts support this clonotype. The rearrangement links TRBV5-5 to TRBJ2-7; TRBD2 aligns across 9 bases. Germline V gives CDR1 SGHKS, CDR2 YYEKEE (reference sequence). The CDR3 sequence is 14 residues long. The J segment lost 4 bases and the V segment lost 1 base, leaving 3 bases of the junction unmatched. In DNA, the CDR3 is TGTGCCAGCAGCTTGACTAGCGGGTTATACGAGCAGTACTTC. Amino acid sequence: CASSLTSGLYEQYF.

The gene calls are TRBV6-5 and TRBJ2-1; 9 bases align to TRBD2. Germline V lookup: CDR1 MNHEY, CDR2 SVGAGI. This CDR3 contains 18 residues. The trim removed 0 bases at V and 6 bases at J, leaving 12 bases unmatched. The CDR3 protein is CASSYSQIAGGPGNEQFF. The CDR3 DNA is TGTGCCAGCAGTTACTCCCAAATCGCGGGAGGGCCCGGCAATGAGCAGTTCTTC.

This clonotype was recorded a few times. The chain has TRBV7-2 and TRBJ2-7, with TRBD2 matching over 9 bases. With V trimmed by 2 bases and J by 6 bases, 5 bases remained unmatched. The CDR3 totals 14 residues. Per the germline V gene, CDR1 is SGHTA and CDR2 is FQGNSA. CDR3: CASSLRREGFEQYF. As DNA, the CDR3 is TGTGCCAGCAGCTTACGGCGGGAGGGCTTCGAGCAGTACTTC.

This clonotype has at least ten counts. The rearrangement links TRBV7-2 to TRBJ1-2; 7 nucleotides align to TRBD1. Germline V lookup: CDR1 SGHTA, CDR2 FQGNSA. Trimming cost V 5 bases and J 4 bases; bases outside gene matches: 7. The CDR3 is 14 residues long. In nucleotides, the CDR3 is TGTGCCAGCAGCCTCCAGACAGGGATCTATGGCTACACCTTC. Its protein product is CASSLQTGIYGYTF. Combining the CDR3 with reference TRBV7-2 and TRBJ1-2 gives the whole variable domain GAGVSQSPSNKVTEKGKDVELRCDPISGHTALYWYRQSLGQGLEFLIYFQGNSAPDKSGLPSDRFSAERTGGSVSTLTIQRTQQEDSAVYLCASSLQTGIYGYTFGSGTRLTVV.

DNA for the CDR3: TGTGCCAGCAGGTGGGACAATGAGCAGTTCTTC. This gives the protein CASRWDNEQFF. V gene TRBV11-1 combines with J gene TRBJ2-1; D gene unclear. The CDR3 totals 11 residues. V was shortened by 6 bases and J by 5 bases, with 5 bases between the two germline ends. The germline CDR1 and CDR2 sequences are SGHAT and FQDESV (reference sequence).

The chain recombines TRBV20-1 with TRBJ1-1; no clear D. There are 14 residues in the CDR3. The germline V and J ends were trimmed by 1 base and 1 base, with 10 bases remaining between them. Germline-derived CDR1 and CDR2 are DFQATT and SNEGSKA (reference sequence). CDR3 in amino acids: CSARGGWGNTEAFF. The DNA for the CDR3 is TGCAGTGCTAGAGGCGGGTGGGGGAACACTGAAGCTTTCTTT.

This clonotype has only a few counts. The V gene is TRBV15, the J gene TRBJ2-5; tentatively, D is TRBD2 (6 bases). This CDR3 has 13 amino acids. Germline-derived CDR1 and CDR2 are LNHNV and YYDKDF (reference sequence). V gave up 6 bases and J gave up 5 bases, with 13 bases separating them. CDR3 in DNA: TGTGCCACCAGGAGAAGTAGCGGTGAGACCCAGTACTTC. This translates into CATRRSSGETQYF.

The chain combines TRBV20-1 with TRBJ2-1; the D is unclear. The CDR3 totals 13 residues. The germline V gene has CDR1 DFQATT and CDR2 SNEGSKA (reference sequence). Trimming stripped 5 bases from V and 4 bases from J, with 12 bases between. This CDR3 is CSAVPYHYNEQFF. The CDR3 bases are TGCAGTGCTGTACCCTATCATTACAATGAGCAGTTCTTC.

In this sample, this clonotype turned up a few times. The rearrangement links TRBV6-5 to TRBJ1-4; D may be TRBD1 (5 bases). This CDR3 has 15 amino acids. Germline CDR1 reads MNHEY; CDR2 reads SVGAGI. Trimming took off 0 bases at V and 5 bases at J, with 10 bases between the two ends. CDR3 in DNA: TGTGCCAGCAGTTACTCGGGACGTAAAAATGAAAAACTGTTTTTT. Residues: CASSYSGRKNEKLFF.

The CDR3 sequence is CASSVDRETQYF. The CDR3 coding sequence is TGTGCCAGCAGCGTAGATAGAGAGACCCAGTACTTC. The chain recombines TRBV9 with TRBJ2-5; D is unclear. Looked up from germline, CDR1 is SGDLS and CDR2 is YYNGEE. Trimming stripped 0 bases from V and 4 bases from J, with 4 bases between. The CDR3 has 12 residues.

This clonotype came up a few times. This chain uses TRBV2 with TRBJ1-5; D is uncertain. CDR3 length: 13 amino acids. Trimming removed 4 bases from V and 0 bases from J, with 4 bases in between. Germline V CDR1 and CDR2: SNHLY, FYNNEI. This chain's CDR3 is CASSGSSNQPQHF. CDR3 sequence (DNA): TGTGCCAGCAGTGGGAGTAGCAATCAGCCCCAGCATTTT.

The CDR3 DNA follows: TGTGCCAGCAGTTTATCGGGGAGTAACGAGCAGTACTTC. Protein product: CASSLSGSNEQYF. The chain carries TRBV27 and TRBJ2-7, with D tentatively TRBD2 (5 bases). This CDR3 comprises 13 residues. Germline loops: CDR1 MNHEY, CDR2 SMNVEV (reference sequence). V lost 0 bases, J lost 5 bases, and 8 bases lay in between.

The chain carries TRBV12-3 or TRBV12-4 and TRBJ1-5; no firm D call. This CDR3 comprises 12 residues. The germline V and J ends were trimmed by 7 bases and 4 bases, with 8 bases remaining between them. The CDR3 DNA sequence: TGTGCCAGCACTGCGGGGAATCAGCCCCAGCATTTT. As protein: CASTAGNQPQHF.

The rearrangement joins TRBV6-2 or TRBV6-3 to TRBJ2-3; the D gene is possibly TRBD2 (5 bases). Germline assignment: CDR1 MNHEY and CDR2 SVGEGT. The CDR3 has 15 residues. V lost 7 bases and J lost 6, with 20 bases in between. The CDR3 DNA is TGTGCCAGCACTTCGGCCGGAGAGCGAGGGGATACGCAGTATTTT. Translated: CASTSAGERGDTQYF.

V gene TRBV11-2 combines with J gene TRBJ2-1; the match to TRBD2 covers 8 bases. The CDR3 contains 18 residues. From germline, CDR1 is SGHAT and CDR2 FQNNGV. Trimming cost V 5 bases and J 3 bases; bases outside gene matches: 15. CDR3 sequence: CASSPTQVAGGVYNEQFF. In DNA form, the CDR3 reads TGTGCCAGCAGCCCGACCCAAGTGGCGGGAGGCGTCTACAATGAGCAGTTCTTC. Complete variable domain (other parts from reference TRBV11-2 and TRBJ2-1): EAGVAQSPRYKIIEKRQSVAFWCNPISGHATLYWYQQILGQGPKLLIQFQNNGVVDDSQLPKDRFSAERLKGVDSTLKIQPAKLEDSAVYLCASSPTQVAGGVYNEQFFGPGTRLTVL.

A note on this clonotype: The junction shows a germline mismatch at one end, possibly a read error. The V and J genes are TRBV3-1 and TRBJ2-2; D might be TRBD2 (6 bases). The CDR3 has 15 residues. CDR1 is LGHDT and CDR2 is YNNKEL in the germline V gene (reference sequence). The CDR3 bases are TGTGCCAGCAGTCCCTTTTGGATTGGGGGAGGACCCCAATCTTTT. It translates to CASSPFWIGGGPQSF.

This clonotype came up a few times. V gene TRBV28 combines with J gene TRBJ2-7; maybe TRBD1 (5 bases). This CDR3 has 14 amino acids. Germline V gene data show CDR1 as MDHEN and CDR2 as SYDVKM. Trimming left V 6 bases short and J 3 bases short, with 15 bases between. The CDR3 region is CASRPQTANYEQYF. CDR3 bases: TGTGCCAGCAGACCCCAGACAGCTAACTACGAGCAGTACTTC.

This clonotype was observed at least ten times. The chain joins TRBV13 to TRBJ1-1, with 7 bases fitting TRBD1. The germline CDR1 and CDR2 sequences are PRHDT and FYEKMQ (reference sequence). Trimming at V came to 4 bases and at J to 7 bases, leaving 3 bases not matched to a gene. The CDR3 consists of 12 residues. DNA for the CDR3: TGTGCCAGCAGCTACCGGGACAGTGAAGCTTTCTTT. This codes for CASSYRDSEAFF.

This clonotype was detected only a few times. The chain is built from TRBV5-1 and TRBJ2-7, with 7 nucleotides matching TRBD1. Per germline, CDR1 SGHRS and CDR2 YFSETQ. Losses at the gene ends were 4 bases for V and 1 base for J; bases not matched to a gene: 5. The CDR3 is 14 residues long. The CDR3 here is CASSPGDRSYEQYF. The CDR3 DNA reads as TGCGCCAGCAGCCCCGGGGACAGATCCTACGAGCAGTACTTC.